The rows below give T cell receptor beta chains drawn from one sample of a study of blood T cell repertoires in COVID-19. Sequencing was performed with immunoSEQ multiplex PCR; in TCRdb, only in-frame clones are kept and a portion is missing. The sample lists 150,000 to 160,000 clones; about 80% were seen once. Sequencing used peripheral blood. All receptors derive from a woman aged 60-75 years with acute or convalescent COVID-19. The CDR3 runs from the conserved cysteine through the conserved F or W. A D gene is named only where the DNA matches it firmly. A row's size may be missing; if present it is once, few, many or a size class.

CDR3 length,J gene,D gene,V gene,clone size,CDR3 protein,CDR3 DNA
14,TRBJ2-1,-,TRBV7-3,few,CASSLTPGFYEQFF,TGTGCCAGCAGCTTGACGCCAGGGTTTTATGAGCAGTTCTTC
15,TRBJ2-1,-,TRBV6-1,once,CASSETAGDYNEQFF,TGTGCCAGCAGTGAGACAGCAGGGGACTACAATGAGCAGTTCTTC
14,TRBJ1-2,TRBD1,TRBV7-9,-,CASSPTGDSYGYTF,TGTGCCAGCAGTCCGACGGGGGACAGCTATGGCTACACCTTC
15,TRBJ1-6,-,TRBV9,-,CASSEGGGVSSPLHF,TGTGCCAGCAGCGAGGGGGGAGGGGTTAGTTCACCCCTCCACTTT
16,TRBJ1-3,TRBD1,TRBV9,-,CASSVAGTGAGNTIYF,TGTGCCAGCAGCGTAGCCGGGACAGGGGCTGGAAACACCATATATTTT
15,TRBJ1-2,TRBD1,TRBV7-9,few,CASTPSVRGIYGYTF,TGTGCCAGCACCCCGTCTGTCAGGGGGATCTATGGCTACACCTTC
16,TRBJ2-3,TRBD2,TRBV6-5,-,CASSYGGSGGHNTQYF,TGTGCCAGCAGTTACGGGGGTAGCGGGGGCCACAATACGCAGTATTTT
13,TRBJ1-2,TRBD1,TRBV7-8,-,CASSQDRAYGYTF,TGTGCCAGCAGCCAGGACAGGGCCTATGGCTACACCTTC
13,TRBJ1-2,-,TRBV2,-,CASRQGPSYGYTF,TGTGCCAGCAGGCAGGGGCCGAGCTATGGCTACACCTTC
15,TRBJ2-1,-,TRBV30,-,CAWSRNWSPFNEQFF,TGTGCCTGGAGTCGGAACTGGAGCCCCTTCAATGAGCAGTTCTTC
17,TRBJ1-1,TRBD1,TRBV5-1,-,CASSLAGQGRVSTEAFF,TGCGCCAGCAGCTTGGCCGGACAGGGAAGGGTGAGCACTGAAGCTTTCTTT
13,TRBJ1-2,-,TRBV5-1,-,CASSSQGNYGYTF,TGCGCCAGCAGCTCGCAGGGTAACTATGGCTACACCTTC
14,TRBJ2-1,TRBD1,TRBV11-2,-,CASSLVGQHNEQFF,TGTGCCAGCAGCCTTGTGGGACAGCACAATGAGCAGTTCTTC
12,TRBJ1-2,-,TRBV20-1,-,CSASPQVYGYTF,TGCAGTGCTAGTCCCCAGGTCTATGGCTACACCTTC
15,TRBJ1-1,-,TRBV15,-,CATSRDKKTGSEAFF,TGTGCCACCAGCAGAGATAAAAAGACGGGTTCTGAAGCTTTCTTT
18,TRBJ1-4,TRBD1,TRBV19,-,CASTRKGTGSLIGEKLFF,TGTGCCAGTACCCGAAAAGGGACAGGTAGTTTGATTGGGGAAAAACTGTTTTTT
14,TRBJ2-7,TRBD1,TRBV6-5,-,CASSLGTGTYEQYF,TGTGCCAGCAGTCTCGGGACAGGAACCTACGAGCAGTACTTC
17,TRBJ1-2,TRBD1,TRBV9,-,CASSVAGGAGRNYGYTF,TGTGCCAGCAGCGTAGCAGGGGGCGCAGGGAGGAACTATGGCTACACCTTC
13,TRBJ1-3,TRBD1,TRBV7-3,-,CASSLNRGDTIYF,TGTGCCAGCAGCTTAAACAGGGGGGACACCATATATTTT
14,TRBJ1-2,-,TRBV18,once,CASSPPARGYGYTF,TGTGCCAGCTCACCACCGGCCAGGGGCTATGGCTACACCTTC
11,TRBJ1-1,TRBD1,TRBV28,-,CASSLRGQAFF,TGTGCCAGCAGTTTAAGGGGGCAGGCTTTCTTT
14,TRBJ2-5,TRBD2,TRBV6-5,few,CASMETGGIETQYF,TGTGCCAGCATGGAGACGGGGGGTATTGAGACCCAGTACTTC
12,TRBJ1-5,-,TRBV28,-,CASNRGDLAQHF,TGTGCCAGCAATCGCGGGGATTTGGCCCAGCATTTT
15,TRBJ2-1,TRBD2,TRBV5-4,-,CASSTSGGAYNEQFF,TGTGCCAGCAGTACCAGCGGGGGGGCCTACAATGAGCAGTTCTTC
13,TRBJ2-7,TRBD1,TRBV10-2,-,CASSEQGANEQYF,TGCGCCAGCAGTGAACAGGGGGCGAACGAGCAGTACTTC
13,TRBJ1-5,-,TRBV30,-,CAWSAGPNQPQHF,TGTGCCTGGAGTGCTGGCCCTAATCAGCCCCAGCATTTT
15,TRBJ2-1,TRBD2,TRBV19,once,CASSPPGTRDNEQFF,TGTGCCAGTAGTCCCCCCGGGACTAGAGACAATGAGCAGTTCTTC
13,TRBJ2-7,-,TRBV18,few,CASSGQGGYEQYF,TGTGCCAGCTCAGGACAAGGGGGCTACGAGCAGTACTTC
15,TRBJ2-3,TRBD2,TRBV5-1,-,CASSLGTTLADTQYF,TGCGCCAGCAGCTTAGGGACTACCCTCGCAGATACGCAGTATTTT
17,TRBJ2-6,TRBD1,TRBV5-1,-,CASSIQGITSGANVLTF,TGCGCCAGCAGCATACAGGGGATCACCTCTGGGGCCAACGTCCTGACTTTC
16,TRBJ1-1,TRBD1,TRBV28,few,CASSFWSGGRGTEAFF,TGTGCCAGCAGTTTTTGGTCAGGGGGCCGGGGAACTGAAGCTTTCTTT
14,TRBJ1-3,-,TRBV3-1/TRBV3-2,-,CASRPGVGGNTIYF,TGTGCCAGCAGACCGGGAGTAGGAGGAAACACCATATATTTT
18,TRBJ2-5,TRBD1,TRBV3-1/TRBV3-2,-,CASSQGDRLTRTKETQYF,TGTGCCAGCAGCCAAGGGGACAGGCTTACCCGAACGAAAGAGACCCAGTACTTC
14,TRBJ2-7,-,TRBV30,-,CAWSGTTGSAEQYF,TGTGCCTGGAGCGGCACTACAGGGTCCGCCGAGCAGTACTTC
15,TRBJ1-4,TRBD1,TRBV7-9,-,CASSSTGGTNEKLFF,TGTGCCAGCAGCTCTACAGGGGGAACTAATGAAAAACTGTTTTTT
19,TRBJ1-1,TRBD1,TRBV19,-,CASSRDFPRTGTGNTEAFF,TGTGCCAGTAGCCGCGATTTCCCAAGGACAGGGACGGGGAACACTGAAGCTTTCTTT
15,TRBJ1-6,-,TRBV2,-,CASIKGDSYNSPLHF,TGTGCCAGCATCAAGGGGGATTCCTATAATTCACCCCTCCACTTT
16,TRBJ2-3,-,TRBV6-6,-,CASSYSTEKVTDTQYF,TGTGCCAGCAGTTACTCGACAGAGAAAGTCACAGATACGCAGTATTTT
13,TRBJ1-2,TRBD1,TRBV6-5,-,CASRLGGAFGYTF,TGTGCCAGCAGGCTAGGGGGCGCCTTTGGCTACACCTTC
13,TRBJ2-7,TRBD1,TRBV11-2,-,CASSRTGGYEQYF,TGTGCCAGCAGCCGGACAGGGGGGTACGAGCAGTACTTC
15,TRBJ2-7,-,TRBV5-1,-,CASSLGGHDDYEQYF,TGCGCCAGCAGCTTGGGCGGGCATGATGACTACGAGCAGTACTTC
15,TRBJ1-1,TRBD1,TRBV7-2,few,CASSLQGVWNTEAFF,TGTGCCAGCAGCTTACAGGGGGTTTGGAACACTGAAGCTTTCTTT
13,TRBJ1-2,-,TRBV9,-,CASSAPPGYGYTF,TGTGCCAGCAGCGCCCCCCCAGGGTATGGCTACACCTTC
13,TRBJ1-3,-,TRBV3-1/TRBV3-2,-,CASRSTAGNTIYF,TGTGCCAGCAGGTCCACAGCTGGAAACACCATATATTTT
12,TRBJ1-5,-,TRBV27,-,CASSLSGGTQHF,TGTGCCAGCAGTTTATCTGGGGGCACCCAGCATTTT
14,TRBJ1-5,-,TRBV2,-,CASSEVGPSQPQHF,TGTGCCAGCAGTGAAGTTGGGCCCAGTCAGCCCCAGCATTTT
13,TRBJ2-3,-,TRBV11-3,-,CASSLARQDTQYF,TGTGCCAGCAGCTTAGCCCGACAAGATACGCAGTATTTT
16,TRBJ2-3,-,TRBV6-1,once,CASSEATGGWTGTQYF,TGTGCCAGCAGTGAGGCGACGGGAGGGTGGACAGGTACGCAGTATTTT
18,TRBJ1-2,TRBD1,TRBV7-9,-,CASSSNTGVYPSNYGYTF,TGTGCCAGCAGCTCGAACACAGGGGTCTACCCCTCTAACTATGGCTACACCTTC
15,TRBJ1-3,-,TRBV28,-,CASSFRDTSGNTIYF,TGTGCCAGCAGTTTCCGGGACACTTCTGGAAACACCATATATTTT
15,TRBJ2-5,-,TRBV5-1,-,CASSIQGRDQETQYF,TGCGCCAGCAGCATACAGGGACGGGACCAAGAGACCCAGTACTTC
13,TRBJ1-2,-,TRBV3-1/TRBV3-2,-,CASSQDPRDGYTF,TGTGCCAGCAGCCAAGACCCCCGGGATGGCTACACCTTC
14,TRBJ1-5,-,TRBV19,once,CASLATGRNQPQHF,TGTGCCAGCCTAGCTACAGGGCGCAATCAGCCCCAGCATTTT
15,TRBJ2-1,-,TRBV27,-,CASSLTKSLYNEQFF,TGTGCCAGCAGTTTGACAAAATCCCTTTACAATGAGCAGTTCTTC